This T cell receptor (beta chain) was recovered during a study of beta chain features in type 1 diabetes. Reverse transcribing all isolated RNA meant expressed TCRB transcripts were sequenced. Only in-frame clones appear in the TCRdb table, and some are missing; sequencing was by immunoSEQ multiplex PCR. The sample contains a few hundred thousand clones, 15% to 20% of which appear only once. Trimming removed 1 base at V and 3 bases at J, with 18 bases between. Per germline, CDR1 LGHNA and CDR2 YNFKEQ. The CDR3 runs to 17 residues. The clonotype comes from a woman aged 18-35 years in good health. The chain is built from TRBV4-2 and TRBJ2-5; D possibly corresponds to TRBD2 (7 bases). Sequencing was carried out using naive CD4+ T cells from blood. The DNA of the CDR3 is TGTGCCAGCAGCCAAGGGGTGAGGGGGGGCTTGAAAGAGACCCAGTACTTC. This encodes CASSQGVRGGLKETQYF.